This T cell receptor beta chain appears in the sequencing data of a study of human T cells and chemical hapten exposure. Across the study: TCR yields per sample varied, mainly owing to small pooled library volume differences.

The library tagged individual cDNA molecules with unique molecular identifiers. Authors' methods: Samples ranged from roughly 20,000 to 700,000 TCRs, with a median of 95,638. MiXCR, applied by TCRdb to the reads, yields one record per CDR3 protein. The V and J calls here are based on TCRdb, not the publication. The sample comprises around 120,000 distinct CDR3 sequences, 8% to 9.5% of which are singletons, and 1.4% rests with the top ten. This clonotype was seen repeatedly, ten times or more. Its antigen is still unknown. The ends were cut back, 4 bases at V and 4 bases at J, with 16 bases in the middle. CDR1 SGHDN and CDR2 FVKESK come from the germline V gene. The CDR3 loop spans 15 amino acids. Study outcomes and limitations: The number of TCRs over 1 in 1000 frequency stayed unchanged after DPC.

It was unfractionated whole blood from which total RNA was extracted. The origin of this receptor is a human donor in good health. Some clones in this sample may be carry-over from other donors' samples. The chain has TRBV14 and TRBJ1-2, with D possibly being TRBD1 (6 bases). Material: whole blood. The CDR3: CASSLTQGSGYGYTF. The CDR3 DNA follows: TGTGCCAGCAGCCTGACCCAGGGGTCCGGCTATGGCTACACCTTC. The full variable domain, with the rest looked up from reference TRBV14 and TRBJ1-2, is EAGVTQFPSHSVIEKGQTVTLRCDPISGHDNLYWYRRVMGKEIKFLLHFVKESKQDESGMPNNRFLAERTGGTYSTLKVQPAELEDSGVYFCASSLTQGSGYGYTFGSGTRLTVV.